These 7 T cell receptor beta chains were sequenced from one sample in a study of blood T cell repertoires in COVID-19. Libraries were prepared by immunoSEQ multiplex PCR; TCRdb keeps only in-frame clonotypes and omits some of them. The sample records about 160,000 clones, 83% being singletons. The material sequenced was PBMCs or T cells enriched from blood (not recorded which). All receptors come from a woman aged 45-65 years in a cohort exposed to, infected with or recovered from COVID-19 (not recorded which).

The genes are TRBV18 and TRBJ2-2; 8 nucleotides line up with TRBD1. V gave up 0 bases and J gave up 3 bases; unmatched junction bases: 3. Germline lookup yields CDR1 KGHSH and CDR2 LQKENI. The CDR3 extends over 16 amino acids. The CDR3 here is CASSPPQGAYTGELFF. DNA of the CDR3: TGTGCCAGCTCACCACCGCAGGGGGCCTACACCGGGGAGCTGTTTTTT.

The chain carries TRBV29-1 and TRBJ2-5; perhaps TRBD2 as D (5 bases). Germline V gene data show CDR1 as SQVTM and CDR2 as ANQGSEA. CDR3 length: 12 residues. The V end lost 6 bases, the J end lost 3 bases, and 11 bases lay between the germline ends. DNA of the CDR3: TGCAGCGTGAGTCGGGGTGAAGAGACCCAGTACTTC. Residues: CSVSRGEETQYF.

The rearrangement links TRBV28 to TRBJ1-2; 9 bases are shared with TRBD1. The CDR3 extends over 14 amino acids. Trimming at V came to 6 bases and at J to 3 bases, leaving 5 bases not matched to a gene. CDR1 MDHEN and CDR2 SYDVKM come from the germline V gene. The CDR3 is CASRKQGADYGYTF. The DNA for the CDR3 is TGTGCCAGCAGGAAACAGGGGGCCGACTATGGCTACACCTTC.

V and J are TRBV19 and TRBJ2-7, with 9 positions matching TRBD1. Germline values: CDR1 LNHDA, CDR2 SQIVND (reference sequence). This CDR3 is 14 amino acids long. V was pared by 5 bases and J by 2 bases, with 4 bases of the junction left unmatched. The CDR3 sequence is CASSLGTGPYEQYF. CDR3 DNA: TGTGCCAGTAGTCTCGGGACAGGGCCCTACGAGCAGTACTTC. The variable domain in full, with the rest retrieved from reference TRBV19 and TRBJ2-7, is DGGITQSPKYLFRKEGQNVTLSCEQNLNHDAMYWYRQDPGQGLRLIYYSQIVNDFQKGDIAEGYSVSREKKESFPLTVTSAQKNPTAFYLCASSLGTGPYEQYFGPGTRLTVT.

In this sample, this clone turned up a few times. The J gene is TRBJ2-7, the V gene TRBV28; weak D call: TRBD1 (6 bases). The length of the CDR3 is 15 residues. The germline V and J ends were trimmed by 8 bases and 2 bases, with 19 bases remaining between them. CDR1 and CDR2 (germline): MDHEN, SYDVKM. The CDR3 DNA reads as TGTGCCAGCGGGTCTGGGGGCGACCTTACCTACGAGCAGTACTTC. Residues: CASGSGGDLTYEQYF.

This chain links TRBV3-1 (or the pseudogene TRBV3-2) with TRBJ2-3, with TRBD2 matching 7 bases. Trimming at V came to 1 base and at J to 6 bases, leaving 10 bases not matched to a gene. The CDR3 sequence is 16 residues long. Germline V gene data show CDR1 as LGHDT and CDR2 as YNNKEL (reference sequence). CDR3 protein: CASSQVAREMMDTQYF. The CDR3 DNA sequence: TGTGCCAGCAGCCAAGTCGCGCGGGAGATGATGGATACGCAGTATTTT.

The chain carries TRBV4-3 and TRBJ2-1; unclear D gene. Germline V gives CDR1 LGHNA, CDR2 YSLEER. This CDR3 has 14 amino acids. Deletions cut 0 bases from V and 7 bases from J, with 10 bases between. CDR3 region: CASSQDIAENEQFF. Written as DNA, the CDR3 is TGCGCCAGCAGCCAAGATATCGCGGAGAATGAGCAGTTCTTC.